A single sample is the source of the 27 T cell receptor beta chains below, sequenced in a study of T cells after yellow fever vaccination. MiXCR, run by TCRdb on the 5' RACE reads, gives a single entry per CDR3 protein. The sample has under 250,000 distinct CDR3 sequences, approximately 3% seen once. Here the sequenced sample was CD4+ T cells sorted from PBMCs, taken 10 days after the yellow fever booster vaccination. All receptors derive from a man in his late teens or twenties who received the YFV17D yellow fever vaccine.

V usage is TRBV5-1 and J usage is TRBJ2-2; the D gene is possibly TRBD2 (5 bases). Trimming removed 0 bases at V and 4 bases at J, with 16 bases between. Per germline, CDR1 SGHRS and CDR2 YFSETQ. The CDR3 contains 17 residues. CDR3 bases: TGCGCCAGCAGCTTGGCGGACCCAACACGGGGCACCGGGGAGCTGTTTTTT. Protein product: CASSLADPTRGTGELFF.

This clonotype was recorded a few times. The chain is built from TRBV6-2 or TRBV6-3 and TRBJ2-5, with TRBD1 matching 8 bases. V shed 2 bases, J shed 5 bases, and the junction held 1 base outside the gene matches. The length of the CDR3 is 13 residues. CDR1 is MNHEY, CDR2 SVGEGT, per germline. CDR3 sequence (DNA): TGTGCCAGCAGTTACAGGGACAGGGAGACCCAGTACTTC. Its protein product is CASSYRDRETQYF.

V gene TRBV4-2 combines with J gene TRBJ1-2; possible D gene TRBD1, 5 bases. CDR1 and CDR2 (germline): LGHNA, YNFKEQ. The CDR3 extends over 16 amino acids. Trimming removed 0 bases at V and 2 bases at J, with 13 bases between. CDR3 DNA sequence: TGTGCCAGCAGCCAAGACTTAGACAGCAAGAACTATGGCTACACCTTC. Encoded protein: CASSQDLDSKNYGYTF.

The V and J genes are TRBV6-1 and TRBJ1-1; D is undetermined. V lost 2 bases to trimming and J lost 3 bases, with 7 bases between them. Germline V gene data show CDR1 as MNHNS and CDR2 as SASEGT. The length of the CDR3 is 13 residues. DNA for the CDR3: TGTGCCAGCAGTGAAACAGATTACACTGAAGCTTTCTTT. Translating it yields CASSETDYTEAFF.

The V gene is TRBV6-2 or TRBV6-3, the J gene TRBJ2-7; no definite D call. The V end lost 0 bases, the J end lost 4 bases, and 7 bases lay between the germline ends. The germline V gene has CDR1 MNHEY and CDR2 SVGEGT. The CDR3 is 13 amino acids. CDR3 sequence reads: CASSYSMRYEQYV. Here the CDR3 DNA reads TGTGCCAGCAGTTACTCGATGAGGTACGAGCAGTACGTC.

This clonotype was seen many times. The V and J genes are TRBV6-6 and TRBJ2-7; 7 nucleotides agree with TRBD1. Losses at the gene ends were 0 bases for V and 5 bases for J; bases not matched to a gene: 13. This CDR3 has 17 amino acids. Germline CDR1 MNHNY, CDR2 SVGAGI (reference sequence). The CDR3 reads CASSYSGPQGVYHEQYF. CDR3 DNA: TGTGCCAGCAGTTACTCGGGGCCCCAGGGGGTTTACCACGAGCAGTACTTC.

The chain uses TRBV18 and TRBJ1-1; 8 nucleotides agree with TRBD1. The CDR3 spans 17 residues. Germline-derived CDR1 and CDR2 are KGHSH and LQKENI. Unmatched junction bases numbered 13, after V lost 2 bases and J lost 5 bases. The CDR3 loop is CASSPTTRQGSWTEAFF. The CDR3 DNA is TGTGCCAGCTCACCAACTACTCGACAGGGGAGTTGGACTGAAGCTTTCTTT.

This clonotype has a count of ten or more. J is TRBJ1-5 and V is TRBV11-1, with D maybe TRBD1 (6 bases). Germline V CDR1 and CDR2: SGHAT, FQDESV (reference sequence). V dropped 1 base and J dropped 5 bases, with 9 bases sitting between them. CDR3 size: 14 residues. CDR3 coding DNA: TGTGCCAGCAGCTTAGTGGGGGCCGATCAGCCCCAGCATTTT. It encodes CASSLVGADQPQHF.

This clonotype was counted ten times or more. V usage is TRBV10-3 and J usage is TRBJ2-2; unclear D gene. Germline assignment: CDR1 ENHRY and CDR2 SYGVKD. V lost 2 bases to trimming and J lost 0 bases, with 10 bases between them. The CDR3 covers 16 residues. The DNA of the CDR3 is TGTGCCATCAGTGAGATTTCCGGGTCGAACACCGGGGAGCTGTTTTTT. It is translated as CAISEISGSNTGELFF.

The rearrangement uses TRBV4-2 and TRBJ2-5, with no clear D. The CDR3 is 16 amino acids. Trimming left V 1 base short and J 0 bases short, with 12 bases between. Germline CDR1 reads LGHNA; CDR2 reads YNFKEQ. This chain's CDR3 is CASSQGQAEDQETQYF. CDR3 sequence (DNA): TGTGCCAGCAGCCAAGGGCAGGCTGAGGACCAAGAGACCCAGTACTTC.

This clonotype was counted many times. V and J are TRBV11-2 and TRBJ2-7; tentatively, D is TRBD2 (6 bases). The germline gives CDR1 SGHAT, CDR2 FQNNGV. V shed 5 bases and J shed 11 bases, with 19 bases lying between them. This CDR3 region has 13 residues. The CDR3 protein is CASSRTLTREEYV. The DNA for the CDR3 is TGTGCCAGCAGCCGAACCTTGACTAGGGAGGAGTACGTC.

This clonotype was detected ten times or more. This chain joins TRBV5-4 and TRBJ2-5; TRBD2 matches at 7 bases. Germline values: CDR1 SGHNT, CDR2 YYREEE (reference sequence). The CDR3 sequence is 15 residues long. V lost 4 bases and J lost 5; bases outside the gene matches: 11. CDR3 sequence reads: CASSPSGDRRETQYF. The CDR3 DNA follows: TGTGCCAGCAGCCCCAGCGGGGACCGGCGGGAGACCCAGTACTTC. The whole variable domain, remainder taken from reference TRBV5-4 and TRBJ2-5, is ETGVTQSPTHLIKTRGQQVTLRCSSQSGHNTVSWYQQALGQGPQFIFQYYREEENGRGNFPPRFSGLQFPNYSSELNVNALELDDSALYLCASSPSGDRRETQYFGPGTRLLVL.

V and J are TRBV2 and TRBJ1-2; 7 nucleotides agree with TRBD1. The germline gives CDR1 SNHLY, CDR2 FYNNEI. V lost 3 bases and J lost 8; bases outside the gene matches: 3. The CDR3 runs 12 residues. CDR3 in amino acids: CASSETGRGYTF. Written as DNA, the CDR3 is TGTGCCAGCAGTGAGACAGGGCGAGGCTACACCTTC.

This clonotype was recorded many times. The gene calls are TRBV29-1 and TRBJ1-5, with D perhaps TRBD1 (5 bases). Germline-derived CDR1 and CDR2 are SQVTM and ANQGSEA. Trimming removed 4 bases at V and 9 bases at J, with 16 bases between. This CDR3 spans 13 amino acids. The CDR3 DNA reads TGCAGCGTTGGGCGACAGATCTTAAGGCCCCAGCATTTT. Translated: CSVGRQILRPQHF. Full variable domain (remainder filled in from reference TRBV29-1 and TRBJ1-5): SAVISQKPSRDICQRGTSLTIQCQVDSQVTMMFWYRQQPGQSLTLIATANQGSEATYESGFVIDKFPISRPNLTFSTLTVSNMSPEDSSIYLCSVGRQILRPQHFGDGTRLSIL.

This clonotype was recorded at least ten times. The chain combines TRBV20-1 with TRBJ1-4; the D is unclear. V lost 1 base to trimming and J lost 5 bases, with 17 bases between them. Germline lookup yields CDR1 DFQATT and CDR2 SNEGSKA (reference sequence). This CDR3 is 16 amino acids long. The CDR3 sequence: CSARALGRNLNEKLFF. The CDR3 DNA sequence: TGCAGTGCTAGAGCTCTTGGACGGAACTTAAATGAAAAACTGTTTTTT.

The chain joins TRBV19 to TRBJ2-7, with TRBD2 matching 7 bases. This CDR3 has 16 amino acids. Germline V gene lookup returns CDR1 LNHDA and CDR2 SQIVND (reference sequence). J gave up 2 bases and V 3 bases, and 10 bases lay outside the gene matches. The CDR3 sequence: CASSISASGETYEQYF. The CDR3 DNA reads as TGTGCCAGTAGTATCTCCGCCAGCGGGGAGACCTACGAGCAGTACTTC.

There are many counts of this clonotype. This chain links TRBV7-2 with TRBJ1-2; D is unclear. Germline loops: CDR1 SGHTA, CDR2 FQGNSA. Trimming took off 8 bases at V and 3 bases at J, with 13 bases between the two ends. This CDR3 region has 13 residues. In DNA form, the CDR3 reads TGTGCCAGCTCGACAATGCCGGACTATGGCTACACCTTC. Encoded protein: CASSTMPDYGYTF. Variable domain in full (rest from reference TRBV7-2 and TRBJ1-2): GAGVSQSPSNKVTEKGKDVELRCDPISGHTALYWYRQSLGQGLEFLIYFQGNSAPDKSGLPSDRFSAERTGGSVSTLTIQRTQQEDSAVYLCASSTMPDYGYTFGSGTRLTVV.

This clonotype was recorded at least ten times. The V call is TRBV27, the J call TRBJ1-4; the D is unclear. Germline V gives CDR1 MNHEY, CDR2 SMNVEV (reference sequence). Trimming stripped 0 bases from V and 12 bases from J, with 11 bases between. This CDR3 comprises 13 residues. CDR3 protein: CASSLSPGIQLFF. CDR3 in DNA: TGTGCCAGCAGTTTATCGCCCGGGATTCAACTGTTTTTT.

This clonotype was recorded many times. This rearrangement joins TRBV20-1 to TRBJ1-2; D gene uncertain. The germline gives CDR1 DFQATT, CDR2 SNEGSKA (reference sequence). Trimming took off 6 bases at V and 9 bases at J, with 14 bases between the two ends. This CDR3 is built from 11 residues. The DNA of the CDR3 is TGCAGTGCCCCGGGCTGGACCCGCTACACCTTC. Translation gives CSAPGWTRYTF.

The table lists this clonotype with a few counts. The CDR3: CASSYQGVYEQYF. The CDR3 DNA is TGTGCCAGCAGCTATCAGGGGGTTTACGAGCAGTACTTC. This rearrangement joins TRBV3-1 to TRBJ2-7, with 7 positions matching TRBD1. Trimming removed 5 bases from V and 4 bases from J; junction bases left unmatched: 5. This CDR3 region has 13 residues. CDR1 and CDR2 (germline): LGHDT, YNNKEL (reference sequence).

In this sample, this clonotype turned up many times. The rearrangement joins TRBV5-1 to TRBJ1-2; D gene unclear. Trimming cost V 0 bases and J 0 bases, with 6 bases left between them. CDR3 length: 14 residues. CDR1 is SGHRS, CDR2 YFSETQ, per germline. This CDR3 is CASSLDSSNYGYTF. The CDR3 DNA is TGCGCCAGCAGCTTGGACAGCTCTAACTATGGCTACACCTTC. Looking up the rest from reference TRBV5-1 and TRBJ1-2 gives the full variable domain: KAGVTQTPRYLIKTRGQQVTLSCSPISGHRSVSWYQQTPGQGLQFLFEYFSETQRNKGNFPGRFSGRQFSNSRSEMNVSTLELGDSALYLCASSLDSSNYGYTFGSGTRLTVV.

The CDR3 DNA follows: TGTGCCAGCAGCTTGGTACAGGGTCCGTATACGCAGTATTTT. Its translation is CASSLVQGPYTQYF. This rearrangement joins TRBV5-4 to TRBJ2-3; perhaps TRBD1 as D (6 bases). CDR1 and CDR2 from the germline V gene are SGHNT and YYREEE (reference sequence). The CDR3 is made up of 14 amino acids. V lost 0 bases, J lost 7 bases, and 12 bases lay in between. Based on the CDR3 plus reference TRBV5-4 and TRBJ2-3, the full variable domain is ETGVTQSPTHLIKTRGQQVTLRCSSQSGHNTVSWYQQALGQGPQFIFQYYREEENGRGNFPPRFSGLQFPNYSSELNVNALELDDSALYLCASSLVQGPYTQYFGPGTRLTVL.

The rearrangement links TRBV7-6 to TRBJ1-5; D remains unclear. The CDR3 is 15 residues long. CDR1 and CDR2 (germline): SGHVS, FNYEAQ. V was trimmed by 2 bases and J by 3 bases, leaving 11 bases between them. The CDR3, as DNA: TGTGCCAGCAGCTTACAAAGCGGGTTCAATCAGCCCCAGCATTTT. Protein: CASSLQSGFNQPQHF.

The table lists this clonotype with many counts. The V call is TRBV30, the J call TRBJ2-1, with D perhaps assigned TRBD1 or TRBD2 (5 bases each). Germline V gene sequence: CDR1 GTSNPN, CDR2 SVGIG (reference sequence). The germline V and J ends were trimmed by 3 bases and 11 bases, with 14 bases remaining between them. The CDR3 consists of 12 residues. In DNA, the CDR3 is TGTGCCTGGAGCCCCCCTCGGGGCCAGCAGTTCTTC. Its protein is CAWSPPRGQQFF.

This chain uses TRBV29-1 with TRBJ2-5, with D tentatively TRBD1 (5 bases). Germline loops: CDR1 SQVTM, CDR2 ANQGSEA. The CDR3 runs 13 residues. V was clipped by 4 bases and J by 4 bases, with 13 bases between them. CDR3 DNA: TGCAGCGTTGGGGGCCGTTCATCAGAGACCCAGTACTTC. This translates into CSVGGRSSETQYF.

This clonotype showed up just a few times. The V call is TRBV10-3, the J call TRBJ2-7; D is perhaps TRBD2 (6 bases). The CDR3 runs to 12 residues. Germline V gene data show CDR1 as ENHRY and CDR2 as SYGVKD. V lost 4 bases, J lost 4 bases, and 8 bases lay in between. The CDR3 spells CAISGGLYEQYF. For the CDR3, the DNA is TGTGCCATCAGTGGGGGACTTTACGAGCAGTACTTC.

This clonotype was picked up many times. The V call is TRBV4-3, the J call TRBJ2-1; TRBD2 agrees at 8 bases. The V gene's germline CDR1 is LGHNA and CDR2 YSLEER. Unmatched junction bases numbered 5, after V lost 0 bases and J lost 4 bases. The CDR3 is made up of 16 amino acids. CDR3 loop: CASSQEEGLEYNEQFF. For the CDR3, the DNA is TGCGCCAGCAGCCAAGAGGAGGGACTAGAGTACAATGAGCAGTTCTTC.